The present entry profiles one TCR beta chain with its context. Its antigen is currently unknown. The sample comes from a study of cytomegalovirus exposure and HLA in healthy donors. General study points: Later on, an analysis tied some 17,000 TCR beta sequences to HLA alleles at 0.05 false discovery rate. Later on, an analysis found that several of the most significant clusters appeared to be linked to common viral pathogens, which included parvovirus B19. Altogether, some 160 TCR beta chains were recorded as cytomegalovirus-associated.

Researchers ran the PCR with 60 Vbeta and 13 Jbeta primers. Generated by immunoSEQ multiplex PCR, the TCRdb table keeps only in-frame clones and is missing some. The sample holds approximately 140,000 clones; about 81% are singletons and the top ten take 5.5% to 7.5%. What was sequenced was PBMCs. The origin of this receptor is a middle-aged woman in good health and CMV-seropositive.

The CDR3 DNA reads as TGTGCCAGCAGTGCGGGGGACAGGGTTTTTCAGCCCCAGCATTTT. This encodes CASSAGDRVFQPQHF. The chain couples TRBV6-1 to TRBJ1-5, with 9 bases aligning to TRBD1. Germline CDR1 is MNHNS and CDR2 is SASEGT. This CDR3 has 15 amino acids. V trimming: 4 bases; J trimming: 6 bases; junction bases outside the gene matches: 7.